The entry that follows covers one TCR beta chain sequence. What it binds is not known. The data were taken from a study of blood T cells in healthy people across ages. Study results and caveats: Changes seen in expanded clonotypes were possibly confounded by donor CMV status left unknown.

Every donor contributed ten milliliters of peripheral blood by blood draw. Extractions gave at least 5.5 micrograms of total RNA per sample. Through a sample-barcoded 5' primer and a J-beta primer mix, a second PCR was run for roughly 6 to 12 cycles. TCRdb reprocessed the 5' RACE reads with MiXCR, giving one entry per CDR3 protein. This sample has fewer than 700,000 distinct CDR3 sequences, with about 43% found just once. This CDR3 is 15 amino acids long. V lost 6 bases and J 0 bases, leaving 13 bases between the germline ends. The chain is built from TRBV12-3 or TRBV12-4 and TRBJ2-3; D possibly corresponds to TRBD1 (6 bases). The sample comprised blood. The sequence came from a man older than 75 in good health. CDR3 sequence reads: CASSPPRGSTDTQYF. As DNA, the CDR3 is TGTGCCAGCAGCCCCCCCAGGGGTAGCACAGATACGCAGTATTTT.